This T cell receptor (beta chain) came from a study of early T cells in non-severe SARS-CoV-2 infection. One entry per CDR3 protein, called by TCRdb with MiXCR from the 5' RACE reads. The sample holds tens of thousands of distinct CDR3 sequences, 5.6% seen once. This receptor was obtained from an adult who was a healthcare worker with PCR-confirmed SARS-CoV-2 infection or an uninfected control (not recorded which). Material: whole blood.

DNA of the CDR3: TGCAGACCACACACCTGGTTTTCGGGGCTGAACACTGAAGCTTTCTTT. Protein: CRPHTWFSGLNTEAFF. This chain connects TRBV20-1 to TRBJ1-1; a weak D match, TRBD1 (5 bases). The CDR3 is made up of 16 amino acids. The germline V gene encodes CDR1 DFQATT and CDR2 SNEGSKA (reference sequence).